The clone carrying this T cell receptor beta chain was observed a few times. Its cognate antigen is unknown. The data were obtained in a study of shared clonotypes between healthy human individuals. Study conclusions and caveats: Relative to clonotypes present in all four donors, those not shared had lower generation probabilities. In the sorted subsets, rarefaction showed sequencing was incomplete despite large depth.

Investigators spread the genomic DNA of each subset evenly over several immunoSEQ plates. The protocol was immunoSEQ multiplex PCR, while the TCRdb copy is restricted to in-frame clones and leaves out a portion. The sample lists about 1.1 million clones; approximately 78% were seen once. The germline V gene encodes CDR1 MGHRA and CDR2 YSYEKL. This CDR3 comprises 15 residues. V lost 2 bases and J lost 4; bases outside the gene matches: 7. Sequencing input: memory CD4+ T cells from PBMCs. Subset reported: CD45RA-negative fraction. The TCR sequence derives from a man aged 18-30 years in good health. Some clones in this sample may be carry-over from other donors' samples. V and J are TRBV4-1 and TRBJ2-5, with TRBD1 identical over 7 bases. CDR3 in amino acids: CASSQPVRDRETQYF. Here the CDR3 DNA reads TGCGCCAGCAGCCAACCTGTTCGGGACAGAGAGACCCAGTACTTC.